This passage covers 18 T cell receptor beta chains from one sample sequenced in a study of graft-versus-host responses after intestinal transplantation. Data came from immunoSEQ multiplex PCR; TCRdb stores just in-frame clones and leaves some out. The data contain 25,000 to 30,000 clones, around 83% of them singletons. Graft tissue processing released intraepithelial and lamina propria lymphocytes. The sample was ileum tissue, taken 98 days after intestinal transplantation. The receptors shown here come from a human patient who received an intestinal transplant, so some T cells may come from the graft donor.

In this sample, this clone turned up a few times. This chain connects TRBV7-9 to TRBJ2-2, with 8 bases that match TRBD2. Per the germline V gene, CDR1 is SEHNR and CDR2 is FQNEAQ (reference sequence). CDR3 length: 16 residues. Trimming at V came to 9 bases and at J to 5 bases, leaving 14 bases not matched to a gene. The CDR3 region has the DNA TGTGCCAGTTTGCTAGGAGCGGGGGCCCATACCGGGGAGCTGTTTTTT. It yields the protein CASLLGAGAHTGELFF. The full variable domain, with the rest looked up from reference TRBV7-9 and TRBJ2-2, is DTGVSQNPRHKITKRGQNVTFRCDPISEHNRLYWYRQTLGQGPEFLTYFQNEAQLEKSRLLSDRFSAERPKGSFSTLEIQRTEQGDSAMYLCASLLGAGAHTGELFFGEGSRLTVL.

CDR3: CASSYLPDRGHEQFF. The CDR3 nucleotides read TGTGCCAGCAGTTACCTTCCCGACAGGGGCCATGAGCAGTTCTTC. The rearrangement links TRBV6-5 to TRBJ2-1; TRBD1 aligns across 8 bases. The J segment lost 8 bases and the V segment lost 2 bases, leaving 8 bases of the junction unmatched. Looked up from germline, CDR1 is MNHEY and CDR2 is SVGAGI. This CDR3 comprises 15 residues.

Only one count was recorded for this clone. V usage is TRBV19 and J usage is TRBJ1-5; TRBD1 might be the D (6 bases). The CDR3 has 15 amino acids. The V end lost 5 bases, the J end lost 0 bases, and 11 bases lay between the germline ends. Germline-derived CDR1 and CDR2 are LNHDA and SQIVND (reference sequence). CDR3 amino acids: CASSAQGSSNQPQHF. In DNA, the CDR3 is TGTGCCAGTAGTGCACAGGGTAGTAGCAATCAGCCCCAGCATTTT. Variable domain in full (rest from reference TRBV19 and TRBJ1-5): DGGITQSPKYLFRKEGQNVTLSCEQNLNHDAMYWYRQDPGQGLRLIYYSQIVNDFQKGDIAEGYSVSREKKESFPLTVTSAQKNPTAFYLCASSAQGSSNQPQHFGDGTRLSIL.

This clone has more than one count but fewer than ten. Additional DNA sequences in this sample encode the identical CDR3. The rearrangement links TRBV4-1 to TRBJ2-7; 11 nucleotides line up with TRBD2. The CDR3 has 16 amino acids. Germline V lookup: CDR1 MGHRA, CDR2 YSYEKL. V dropped 1 base and J dropped 2; count of bases not matched to a gene: 4. CDR3 in amino acids: CASSQGLAGTTYEQYF. The CDR3 DNA reads as TGCGCCAGCAGCCAAGGACTAGCGGGGACAACCTACGAGCAGTACTTC.

V usage is TRBV5-3 and J usage is TRBJ2-7, with 9 bases lining up with TRBD1. TRBV5-3 falls under the ORF class, with uncertain function. V shed 0 bases and J 2 bases; nucleotides not matched to a gene: 3. The CDR3 has 15 residues. The CDR3 loop is CARSLVGDRAYEQYF. The CDR3 DNA reads TGTGCCAGAAGCTTGGTTGGGGACAGGGCCTACGAGCAGTACTTC.

This clone was detected only a few times. The chain uses TRBV4-1 and TRBJ1-2; D is possibly TRBD1 (6 bases). Germline values: CDR1 MGHRA, CDR2 YSYEKL. This CDR3 has 14 residues. The ends were cut back, 4 bases at V and 6 bases at J, with 15 bases in the middle. The CDR3 protein is CASSRRGRGDGYTF. CDR3 bases: TGCGCCAGCAGCCGGAGGGGCAGGGGTGATGGCTACACCTTC.

The genes are TRBV27 and TRBJ2-7, with 7 bases identical to TRBD1. This CDR3 is built from 14 residues. V trimming: 4 bases; J trimming: 2 bases; junction bases outside the gene matches: 5. The germline V gene has CDR1 MNHEY and CDR2 SMNVEV (reference sequence). CDR3 sequence (DNA): TGTGCCAGCAGTTCAGGGGACAGCACCTACGAGCAGTACTTC. It specifies CASSSGDSTYEQYF.

The CDR3 spells CASSRQNPTGELFF. The CDR3 DNA reads as TGTGCCAGCAGTAGACAGAATCCCACCGGGGAGCTGTTTTTT. V and J are TRBV2 and TRBJ2-2, with a tentative D call TRBD1 (5 bases). The CDR3 has 14 residues. V lost 5 bases and J lost 4, with 11 bases in between. Germline V gene lookup returns CDR1 SNHLY and CDR2 FYNNEI.

Comments on this clone: The same CDR3 can be traced to other DNA sequences in this sample. Here the CDR3 reads CASSYTGGTGNTIYF. The CDR3 region has the DNA TGTGCCAGCAGTTACACAGGGGGAACTGGAAACACCATATATTTT. J is TRBJ1-3 and V is TRBV6-5, with 8 bases that match TRBD1. V lost 2 bases, J lost 2 bases, and 2 bases stayed unmatched. This CDR3 is 15 amino acids long. Germline values: CDR1 MNHEY, CDR2 SVGAGI.

The chain employs TRBV7-9 and TRBJ1-2; TRBD1 aligns across 9 bases. Per the germline V gene, CDR1 is SEHNR and CDR2 is FQNEAQ (reference sequence). V lost 5 bases, J lost 8 bases, and 9 bases stayed unmatched. The CDR3 is made up of 14 amino acids. The DNA of the CDR3 is TGTGCCAGCAGCCATAGGGACAGGGCTGACGGCTACACCTTC. Amino acids: CASSHRDRADGYTF.

J is TRBJ2-5 and V is TRBV4-1; either TRBD1 or TRBD2 may supply D (6 bases each). The CDR3 consists of 14 residues. Germline assignment: CDR1 MGHRA and CDR2 YSYEKL. V gave up 0 bases and J gave up 9 bases, with 14 bases separating them. The CDR3 coding sequence is TGCGCCAGCAGCCAAGAGATTCCAGGGGAGGCCCAGTACTTC. This translates into CASSQEIPGEAQYF.

This sequence joins TRBV5-1 and TRBJ2-7; D is possibly TRBD2 (5 bases). Germline V lookup: CDR1 SGHRS, CDR2 YFSETQ. The CDR3 contains 14 residues. The V end lost 3 bases, the J end lost 5 bases, and 15 bases lay between the germline ends. Here the CDR3 reads CASSSGLSKDEQYF. The CDR3 DNA reads TGCGCCAGCAGCTCAGGACTTTCAAAGGACGAGCAGTACTTC.

J is TRBJ1-5 and V is TRBV6-5, with a possible D match to TRBD1 (5 bases). With 0 bases removed from V and 7 bases from J, the gap between germline ends came to 13 bases. This CDR3 is 15 amino acids long. Germline CDR1 is MNHEY and CDR2 is SVGAGI. This CDR3 reads CASSYSGGDGQPQHF. CDR3 DNA sequence: TGTGCCAGCAGTTACTCTGGGGGGGACGGACAGCCCCAGCATTTT.

The V gene is TRBV27, the J gene TRBJ2-3; 11 bases map to TRBD2. Trimming at V came to 4 bases and at J to 7 bases, leaving 7 bases not matched to a gene. The CDR3 is made up of 15 amino acids. Germline CDR1 MNHEY, CDR2 SMNVEV (reference sequence). For the CDR3, the DNA is TGTGCCAGCAGTTCCTCTAGCGGGGGGCTCAATACGCAGTATTTT. The encoded protein is CASSSSSGGLNTQYF.

The chain is built from TRBV4-1 and TRBJ1-1; tentative D call: TRBD1 (5 bases). This CDR3 spans 15 amino acids. Trimming took 0 bases from V and 4 from J, leaving 12 bases between them. CDR1 and CDR2 from the germline V gene are MGHRA and YSYEKL. This CDR3 is CASSQDRGVGTEAFF. The CDR3 nucleotides read TGCGCCAGCAGCCAAGACCGAGGGGTCGGCACTGAAGCTTTCTTT.

The chain uses TRBV10-3 and TRBJ1-6, with 7 nucleotides matching TRBD1. The CDR3 extends over 18 amino acids. Germline-derived CDR1 and CDR2 are ENHRY and SYGVKD. V lost 0 bases to trimming and J lost 0 bases; unmatched junction nucleotides: 5. Here the CDR3 DNA reads TGTGCCATCAGTGAGTCGGTGGGACAGAGCTCCTATAATTCACCCCTCCACTTT. Encoded protein: CAISESVGQSSYNSPLHF.

The chain links TRBV29-1 to TRBJ1-1; no clear D gene. The CDR3 sequence is 11 residues long. CDR1 and CDR2 from the germline V gene are SQVTM and ANQGSEA. Trimming removed 3 bases at V and 5 bases at J, with 7 bases between. DNA for the CDR3: TGCAGCGTTGAGGGAACGACTGAAGCTTTCTTT. This gives the protein CSVEGTTEAFF.

The V gene is TRBV19, the J gene TRBJ1-5; D not resolved. The CDR3 totals 13 residues. V was pared by 7 bases and J by 5 bases, with 12 bases between. Germline V lookup: CDR1 LNHDA, CDR2 SQIVND (reference sequence). DNA for the CDR3: TGTGCCAGTACCGGTATGTGGGATCAGCCCCAGCATTTT. Translation gives CASTGMWDQPQHF. The full variable domain, its missing parts supplied by reference TRBV19 and TRBJ1-5, is DGGITQSPKYLFRKEGQNVTLSCEQNLNHDAMYWYRQDPGQGLRLIYYSQIVNDFQKGDIAEGYSVSREKKESFPLTVTSAQKNPTAFYLCASTGMWDQPQHFGDGTRLSIL.